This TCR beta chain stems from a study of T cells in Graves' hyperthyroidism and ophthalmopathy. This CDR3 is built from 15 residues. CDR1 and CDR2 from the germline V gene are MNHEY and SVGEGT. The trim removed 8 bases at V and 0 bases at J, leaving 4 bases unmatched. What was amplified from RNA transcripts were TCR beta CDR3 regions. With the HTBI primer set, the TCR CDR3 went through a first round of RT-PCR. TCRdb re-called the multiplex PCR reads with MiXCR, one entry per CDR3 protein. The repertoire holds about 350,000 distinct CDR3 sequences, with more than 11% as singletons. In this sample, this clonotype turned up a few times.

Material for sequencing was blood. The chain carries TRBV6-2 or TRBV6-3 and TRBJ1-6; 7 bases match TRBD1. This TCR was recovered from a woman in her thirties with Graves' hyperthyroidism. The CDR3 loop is CASERDSSYNSPLHF. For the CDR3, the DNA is TGTGCCAGCGAAAGGGACAGCTCCTATAATTCACCCCTCCACTTT.